These 21 T cell receptor beta chains were sequenced from one sample in a study of Graves' ophthalmopathy and Graves' hyperthyroidism. Amplification targeted the TCR beta CDR3 regions, with RNA transcripts as the source material. Second-round multiplex PCR came after first-round RT-PCR with HTBI primers. TCRdb ran MiXCR on the multiplex PCR reads and lists one entry per CDR3 protein. The repertoire includes about 1.2 million distinct CDR3 sequences, 35% to 40% of them detected once, and 11% sits in the top ten. Sequencing input: peripheral blood or thyroid tissue (not recorded which). These receptors originate from an adult man with Graves' hyperthyroidism.

This clonotype has a handful of counts. The chain joins TRBV5-1 to TRBJ1-4; TRBD1 agrees at 9 bases. The germline CDR1 and CDR2 sequences are SGHRS and YFSETQ. CDR3 length equals 16 residues. Trimming removed 1 base from V and 6 bases from J; junction bases left unmatched: 7. CDR3 sequence (DNA): TGCGCCAGCAGCTTGTCCTCTCGACAGGGGGATGAAAAACTGTTTTTT. It is translated as CASSLSSRQGDEKLFF.

The V gene is TRBV6-5, the J gene TRBJ2-2; D perhaps matches TRBD2 (5 bases). The length of the CDR3 is 15 residues. Germline CDR1 reads MNHEY; CDR2 reads SVGAGI. V was trimmed by 6 bases and J by 0 bases, leaving 11 bases between them. The CDR3 DNA reads TGTGCCAGCAGCCGGGATATCGCGAACACCGGGGAGCTGTTTTTT. It is translated as CASSRDIANTGELFF.

The chain joins TRBV20-1 to TRBJ2-7; TRBD1 is a possible D gene (5 bases). V lost 2 bases, J lost 6 bases, and 11 bases lay in between. The CDR3 runs to 12 residues. Germline CDR1 DFQATT, CDR2 SNEGSKA (reference sequence). CDR3 residues: CSARPGSGEQYF. CDR3 DNA sequence: TGCAGTGCTAGACCAGGGTCTGGCGAGCAGTACTTC.

This clonotype came up a few times. V is TRBV4-1 and J is TRBJ1-1; D remains unclear. Germline CDR1 reads MGHRA; CDR2 reads YSYEKL. This CDR3 region has 15 residues. Between the trimmed V and J ends, which lost 4 bases and 3 bases, there was a span of 15 bases. CDR3 coding DNA: TGCGCCAGCAGCCGATACCCCGACCGGGACACTGAAGCTTTCTTT. Amino acid sequence: CASSRYPDRDTEAFF.

J is TRBJ2-7 and V is TRBV5-4; D is perhaps TRBD1 or TRBD2 (6 bases each). Germline V gene lookup returns CDR1 SGHNT and CDR2 YYREEE (reference sequence). V shed 0 bases and J shed 3 bases, with 10 bases lying between them. This CDR3 region has 14 residues. The CDR3 nucleotides read TGTGCCAGCAGCTTGGTGGGGGGCTTCTACGAGCAGTACTTC. Protein sequence: CASSLVGGFYEQYF.

The J gene is TRBJ1-2, the V gene TRBV6-5, with D perhaps TRBD1 (5 bases). Trimming left V 5 bases short and J 4 bases short, with 20 bases between. The length of the CDR3 is 16 residues. Germline CDR1 MNHEY, CDR2 SVGAGI. The CDR3 here is CASSGETAPLGYGYTF. CDR3 DNA: TGTGCCAGCAGTGGCGAGACAGCCCCACTGGGCTATGGCTACACCTTC.

The J gene is TRBJ2-7, the V gene TRBV29-1, with D perhaps TRBD1 (6 bases). V lost 2 bases and J lost 3, with 23 bases in between. The CDR3 runs to 17 residues. Germline CDR1 and CDR2: SQVTM and ANQGSEA. The CDR3 DNA reads TGCAGCGTTGAAAGTTTCTCTATAGGACAGCAGATCTACGAGCAGTACTTC. Encoded protein: CSVESFSIGQQIYEQYF.

This clonotype was seen at least ten times. The rearrangement uses TRBV7-9 and TRBJ2-5; 11 bases line up with TRBD2. Germline CDR1 is SEHNR and CDR2 is FQNEAQ (reference sequence). The CDR3 totals 15 residues. The ends lost 7 bases at V and 1 base at J; junction bases unmatched: 5. CDR3 protein: CASTPGLAVQETQYF. In DNA form, the CDR3 reads TGTGCCAGCACCCCGGGACTAGCGGTCCAAGAGACCCAGTACTTC.

This chain connects TRBV25-1 to TRBJ1-2; D not certain. Trimming took 10 bases from V and 0 from J, leaving 9 bases between them. The CDR3 consists of 12 residues. Germline-derived CDR1 and CDR2 are MGHDK and SYGVNS. For the CDR3, the DNA is TGTGCCACCAACCAGGCTAACTATGGCTACACCTTC. Translation: CATNQANYGYTF.

This clonotype was observed a single time. The CDR3 here is CATSSSITEAFF. As DNA, the CDR3 is TGTGCCACCAGCAGTTCCATCACTGAAGCTTTCTTT. The V call is TRBV15, the J call TRBJ1-1; D is undetermined. Germline assignment: CDR1 LNHNV and CDR2 YYDKDF (reference sequence). CDR3 length: 12 residues. Trimming removed 3 bases from V and 4 bases from J, with 6 bases in between.

This clonotype was seen a handful of times. This chain uses TRBV7-2 with TRBJ1-5; 7 bases match TRBD1. Trimming cost V 5 bases and J 7 bases; bases outside gene matches: 11. Germline V lookup: CDR1 SGHTA, CDR2 FQGNSA. The CDR3 contains 15 residues. CDR3 protein: CASSPGWGQLQPQHF. The CDR3 DNA reads TGTGCCAGCAGCCCAGGGTGGGGACAGCTCCAGCCCCAGCATTTT.

The chain combines TRBV29-1 with TRBJ1-2; 9 bases agree with TRBD1. This CDR3 is 14 amino acids long. The germline gives CDR1 SQVTM, CDR2 ANQGSEA. J gave up 6 bases and V 8 bases, and 13 bases lay outside the gene matches. CDR3: CSYSRDREFNGYTF. The DNA of the CDR3 is TGCAGCTACTCCCGGGACAGGGAATTTAATGGCTACACCTTC.

This clonotype was observed a handful of times. The CDR3 region has the DNA TGTGCCAGCAGCTATCGGCCAGAGGGTGCGCAGTACTTC. Its protein product is CASSYRPEGAQYF. The J gene is TRBJ2-7, the V gene TRBV6-5; possible D gene TRBD2, 5 bases. The germline CDR1 and CDR2 sequences are MNHEY and SVGAGI. The CDR3 loop spans 13 amino acids. Trimming stripped 6 bases from V and 9 bases from J, with 18 bases between.

This clonotype was observed many times. This chain joins TRBV2 and TRBJ1-6, with D hard to call. The germline V and J ends were trimmed by 6 bases and 10 bases, with 13 bases remaining between them. The CDR3 contains 13 residues. The germline gives CDR1 SNHLY, CDR2 FYNNEI. CDR3 loop: CASRERVKSPLHF. Here the CDR3 DNA reads TGTGCCAGCAGAGAGAGGGTAAAATCACCCCTCCACTTT.

This clonotype occurred a few times. The V and J genes are TRBV29-1 and TRBJ2-7; the D gene is possibly TRBD2 (7 bases). Germline CDR1 and CDR2: SQVTM and ANQGSEA. Trimming cost V 4 bases and J 0 bases, with 13 bases left between them. The CDR3 has 14 amino acids. In DNA form, the CDR3 reads TGCAGCGTTGGCGGCGGGGGCAACTCCTACGAGCAGTACTTC. It yields the protein CSVGGGGNSYEQYF.

This clonotype has at least ten counts. This chain links TRBV10-2 with TRBJ2-7; 7 bases are shared with TRBD1. The ends lost 6 bases at V and 3 bases at J; junction bases unmatched: 8. CDR1 is WSHSY and CDR2 is SAAADI in the germline V gene. CDR3 length: 14 residues. The CDR3 sequence is CASREQGSLYEQYF. In DNA, the CDR3 is TGCGCCAGCAGAGAACAGGGGTCCCTCTACGAGCAGTACTTC.

The chain is built from TRBV11-2 and TRBJ2-7, with D tentatively TRBD2 (5 bases). CDR3 length: 14 residues. The V gene's germline CDR1 is SGHAT and CDR2 FQNNGV. Trimming left V 3 bases short and J 5 bases short, with 14 bases between. CDR3 protein: CASSLKLDYHEQYF. CDR3 in DNA: TGTGCCAGCAGCTTGAAACTAGATTACCACGAGCAGTACTTC.

This clonotype was seen at least ten times. The chain links TRBV5-4 to TRBJ2-6; the D gene is possibly TRBD1 (6 bases). Trimming stripped 1 base from V and 0 bases from J, with 8 bases between. The germline V gene encodes CDR1 SGHNT and CDR2 YYREEE (reference sequence). This CDR3 has 16 amino acids. The CDR3 coding sequence is TGTGCCAGCAGCTTGCAGGGGAGCTCTGGGGCCAACGTCCTGACTTTC. The encoded protein is CASSLQGSSGANVLTF. Combining the CDR3 with reference TRBV5-4 and TRBJ2-6 gives the whole variable domain ETGVTQSPTHLIKTRGQQVTLRCSSQSGHNTVSWYQQALGQGPQFIFQYYREEENGRGNFPPRFSGLQFPNYSSELNVNALELDDSALYLCASSLQGSSGANVLTFGAGSRLTVL.

This chain connects TRBV6-6 to TRBJ1-2, with D possibly being TRBD1 (5 bases). With 8 bases removed from V and 3 bases from J, the gap between germline ends came to 10 bases. The V gene's germline CDR1 is MNHNY and CDR2 SVGAGI (reference sequence). The CDR3 contains 12 residues. CDR3 nucleotides: TGTGCCAGCCGACCCAGGGACTATGGCTACACCTTC. Translation: CASRPRDYGYTF.

This clonotype was observed a few times. V is TRBV14 and J is TRBJ1-1, with D possibly matching TRBD1 (6 bases). This CDR3 is 16 amino acids long. Trimming cost V 2 bases and J 5 bases, with 18 bases left between them. Germline-derived CDR1 and CDR2 are SGHDN and FVKESK. The DNA of the CDR3 is TGTGCCAGCAGCCAATTTGGGGGGCGGTTATCGACTGAAGCTTTCTTT. Its translation is CASSQFGGRLSTEAFF.

This clonotype came up many times. In DNA, the CDR3 is TGTGCCACAGGACAGGGGGCCAATCAGCCCCAGCATTTT. Protein sequence: CATGQGANQPQHF. The J gene is TRBJ1-5, the V gene TRBV24-1; 11 bases line up with TRBD1. Looked up from germline, CDR1 is KGHDR and CDR2 is SFDVKD. The CDR3 totals 13 residues. V lost 10 bases to trimming and J lost 3 bases; unmatched junction nucleotides: 1.